These T cell receptor beta chains were read from a single sample in a study of blood T cell repertoires in COVID-19. Profiling relied on immunoSEQ multiplex PCR, and the TCRdb table lists in-frame clones only, not all of them. The sample holds a few hundred thousand clones, approximately 83% seen once. Input material: peripheral blood. The receptors shown here come from a young man who had recovered from COVID-19. Each CDR3 is given with its conserved first and last residue. A D gene is named only where the DNA matches it firmly. The listing skips clone size in some rows; elsewhere it reads once, few, many or a size class.

D gene	J gene	clone size	CDR3 length	V gene	CDR3 DNA	CDR3 protein
.	TRBJ1-6	many	13	TRBV2	TGTGCCAGCATCCGTTCTACTAATTCACCCCTCCACTTT	CASIRSTNSPLHF
.	TRBJ1-3	.	15	TRBV4-1	TGCGCCAGCAGCCAAGTCACCCGGGGGAGAAACACCATATATTTT	CASSQVTRGRNTIYF
TRBD1	TRBJ2-2	.	13	TRBV12-3/TRBV12-4	TGTGCCAGCAGTGACAGGGTCCCCGGGGAGCTGTTTTTT	CASSDRVPGELFF
TRBD1	TRBJ2-3	.	17	TRBV19	TGTGCCAGTAGTGAGAGACCGACAGGGGTAATCACAGATACGCAGTATTTT	CASSERPTGVITDTQYF
.	TRBJ1-2	.	15	TRBV6-5	TGTGCCAGCAGTTACAGGAGGGGAAGTCCGTATGGCTACACCTTC	CASSYRRGSPYGYTF
.	TRBJ2-7	.	14	TRBV6-5	TGTGCCAGCCTCAGGGAGGATGGGTCCTACGAGCAGTACTTC	CASLREDGSYEQYF
TRBD1	TRBJ1-6	few	16	TRBV7-9	TGTGCCAGCAGCTTGGACAGGGGAGGGAATAATTCACCCCTCCACTTT	CASSLDRGGNNSPLHF
.	TRBJ1-2	.	16	TRBV6-1	TGTGCCAGCAGTGAATTTACCCACAGAGCTAACTATGGCTACACCTTC	CASSEFTHRANYGYTF
.	TRBJ1-2	many	14	TRBV19	TGTGCCAGTGGGTACAGGACGAATTCCTATGGCTACACCTTC	CASGYRTNSYGYTF
.	TRBJ1-2	.	16	TRBV9	TGTGCCAGCAGCGTGAGGACGGGGGTAGGTAGGTATGGCTACACCTTC	CASSVRTGVGRYGYTF
TRBD1	TRBJ1-1	once	15	TRBV7-9	TGTGCCAGCAGCGGTGGACAGGCGGGCGGCACTGAAGCTTTCTTT	CASSGGQAGGTEAFF
.	TRBJ2-7	once	16	TRBV24-1	TGTGCCACCAGTGAACCCTCGGGGGACAGCTCCTACGAGCAGTACTTC	CATSEPSGDSSYEQYF
.	TRBJ2-5	once	12	TRBV29-1	TGCAGCTCTGGAATGGGCTTGGAGACCCAGTACTTC	CSSGMGLETQYF
.	TRBJ2-1	.	13	TRBV19	TGTGCCAGTAGAACCTCAGGGTTGGATGAGCAGTTCTTC	CASRTSGLDEQFF
TRBD2	TRBJ2-3	.	15	TRBV7-2	TGTGCCAGCAGCAGTAGGCGGGGGGGCACGAATACGCAGTATTTT	CASSSRRGGTNTQYF
.	TRBJ1-1	.	15	TRBV7-3	TGTGCCAGCAGCTCCGGACAGCAACCCCCCACTGAAGCTTTCTTT	CASSSGQQPPTEAFF
.	TRBJ1-6	.	15	TRBV5-4	TGTGCCAGCAGCTTGGGGCGGCAGTTCTCGGCACCCCTCCACTTT	CASSLGRQFSAPLHF
TRBD1	TRBJ2-1	.	15	TRBV15	TGTGCCACCAGCAGAGAACGGGACAGCTACAATGAGCAGTTCTTC	CATSRERDSYNEQFF
.	TRBJ2-3	.	16	TRBV5-1	TGCGCCAGCAGCGGAGGACGTAGCCTTGGCACAGATACGCAGTATTTT	CASSGGRSLGTDTQYF
TRBD1	TRBJ2-3	.	14	TRBV5-1	TGCGCCAGCAGCTTCGGGACAGGGACAGATACGCAGTATTTT	CASSFGTGTDTQYF
.	TRBJ2-1	.	12	TRBV28	TGTGCCAGCAGTACACCCACAGGTGAGCAGTTCTTC	CASSTPTGEQFF
.	TRBJ2-3	.	16	TRBV7-7	TGTGCCAGCAGCTTGCGCGACAGGTCGAGCACAGATACGCAGTATTTT	CASSLRDRSSTDTQYF
.	TRBJ1-2	.	12	TRBV29-1	TGCAGCGTTGCGGGGGGTTCCTATGGCTACACCTTC	CSVAGGSYGYTF
TRBD1	TRBJ1-2	.	15	TRBV7-3	TGTGCCAGCAGCCCCCGACAGGGCATCGGCTATGGCTACACCTTC	CASSPRQGIGYGYTF
TRBD2	TRBJ2-2	.	16	TRBV9	TGTGCCAGCAGCGTCAGCGGGGGGGCAATAACCGGGGAGCTGTTTTTT	CASSVSGGAITGELFF
.	TRBJ1-1	.	14	TRBV6-1	TGTGCCAGCAGTTCCGTGGGGAGGAACACTGAAGCTTTCTTT	CASSSVGRNTEAFF
.	TRBJ2-2	.	12	TRBV6-5	TGTGCCAGCCGGTCTAACACCGGGGAGCTGTTTTTT	CASRSNTGELFF
.	TRBJ2-2	.	15	TRBV6-6	TGTGCCAGCACCCCTGGAGGGGGCAACACCGGGGAGCTGTTTTTT	CASTPGGGNTGELFF
TRBD1	TRBJ1-4	.	15	TRBV9	TGTGCCAGCAGCGGGACAGGGACAACTAATGAAAAACTGTTTTTT	CASSGTGTTNEKLFF
.	TRBJ1-5	.	15	TRBV6-5	TGTGCCAGCAGCCCACAGGGTCCTTGGGGTCAGCCCCAGCATTTT	CASSPQGPWGQPQHF
TRBD1	TRBJ1-2	.	14	TRBV9	TGTGCCAGCAGCGGATGGCGGGACAGTGGAGGCTACACCTTC	CASSGWRDSGGYTF
TRBD2	TRBJ2-2	.	18	TRBV11-2	TGTGCCAGCAGCTTGGGACTAGCGGGGGGGCCGAACACCGGGGAGCTGTTTTTT	CASSLGLAGGPNTGELFF
TRBD1	TRBJ1-5	few	15	TRBV9	TGTGCCAGCAGCGTAGGGACAGGCGGCGGTCAGCCCCAGCATTTT	CASSVGTGGGQPQHF
.	TRBJ2-7	.	14	TRBV10-2	TGCGCCAGCAGTTCAGTGCATGCGGGCTACGAGCAGTACTTC	CASSSVHAGYEQYF
.	TRBJ1-2	.	13	TRBV19	TGTGCCAGTAGCGACAGACAGGACTATGGCTACACCTTC	CASSDRQDYGYTF
.	TRBJ1-6	.	14	TRBV3-1/TRBV3-2	TGTGCCAGCAGCCAAGGAGGGTACAATTCACCCCTCCACTTT	CASSQGGYNSPLHF
.	TRBJ1-1	.	13	TRBV4-2	TGTGCCAGCACCCGACAGATGAACACTGAAGCTTTCTTT	CASTRQMNTEAFF
TRBD2	TRBJ2-3	.	14	TRBV2	TGTGCCAGCAGTCCCGGGACTAGCGGGGGGGCATCGTATTTT	CASSPGTSGGASYF
TRBD1	TRBJ1-1	.	14	TRBV10-2	TGCGCCAGCAGTGAGCAAAGGACAGGGACTAAAGCTTTCTTT	CASSEQRTGTKAFF
.	TRBJ1-2	.	12	TRBV19	TGTGCCAGTAGTATTGAGGGCTATGGCTACACCTTC	CASSIEGYGYTF
.	TRBJ1-5	once	15	TRBV18	TGTGCCAGCTCACTTTCGGAAGGGGCAGAGCAGCCCCAGCATTTT	CASSLSEGAEQPQHF
TRBD1	TRBJ2-1	.	13	TRBV29-1	TGCAGCGTGTGGACAGGCCGTAATCGTGAGCAGTTCTTC	CSVWTGRNREQFF
TRBD1	TRBJ1-5	.	16	TRBV10-3	TGTGCCATCAGTGACCCCGACAGGGTGGGCAATCAGCCCCAGCATTTT	CAISDPDRVGNQPQHF
TRBD1	TRBJ1-3	.	17	TRBV7-8	TGTGCCAGCAGCTTCCCCATAAGGACAGGGGCTGGAACCACCATATATTTT	CASSFPIRTGAGTTIYF
TRBD1	TRBJ1-4	.	14	TRBV5-6	TGTGCCAGCAGCCGGGACAGGGGGGATGAAAAACTGTTTTTT	CASSRDRGDEKLFF
.	TRBJ1-2	.	13	TRBV9	TGTGCCAGCAGCACGCGGCCGGGGGATGGCTACACCTTC	CASSTRPGDGYTF
.	TRBJ2-3	.	16	TRBV6-5	TGTGCCAGCAGTTATCAGGGGGGCTGGGTCCCAGATACGCAGTATTTT	CASSYQGGWVPDTQYF
TRBD1	TRBJ1-6	.	15	TRBV20-1	TGCAGTGCTAGTCTCGGACAGGGGGTCTATTCACCCCTCCACTTT	CSASLGQGVYSPLHF
TRBD1	TRBJ1-1	.	13	TRBV10-3	TGTGCCACAATACAGGGGACGAACACTGAAGCTTTCTTT	CATIQGTNTEAFF
TRBD2	TRBJ2-3	.	16	TRBV7-3	TGTGCCAGCAGCCCCCATAGCGGGTCCCGCACAGATACGCAGTATTTT	CASSPHSGSRTDTQYF
TRBD2	TRBJ2-3	few	10	TRBV12-3/TRBV12-4	TGTGCCAGCGGGGAGGGTACGCAGTATTTT	CASGEGTQYF
TRBD2	TRBJ2-1	.	17	TRBV27	TGTGCCAGCAGCCCATCTAGCGGGGGGGCATTCAGTGATGAGCAGTTCTTC	CASSPSSGGAFSDEQFF
.	TRBJ1-3	.	15	TRBV18	TGTGCCAGCTCACCACAAGGGGCGGAAGGAAACACCATATATTTT	CASSPQGAEGNTIYF
.	TRBJ2-7	once	13	TRBV7-6	TGTGCCAGCAGCTTAGCCAAAACCTACGAGCAGTACTTC	CASSLAKTYEQYF
.	TRBJ1-2	.	16	TRBV6-6	TGTGCCAGCAGTTACCCCGCCGCAGGGGAGGGCTATGGCTACACCTTC	CASSYPAAGEGYGYTF
.	TRBJ1-3	.	15	TRBV19	TGTGCCAGTAGCCCGCGTAGTCCCTCCGAAAACACCATATATTTT	CASSPRSPSENTIYF
.	TRBJ1-2	.	11	TRBV28	TGTGCCAGCAGTTTATTAGCAGGCTACACCTTC	CASSLLAGYTF
.	TRBJ1-1	.	13	TRBV5-6	TGTGCCAGCAGCTTCGGAGGGCGGAATGAAGCTTTCTTT	CASSFGGRNEAFF
TRBD2	TRBJ2-4	.	18	TRBV4-1	TGCGCCAGCAGCCAAGGCCGACAGCGGGGGGGCCGGGGGGCCATTCAGTACTTC	CASSQGRQRGGRGAIQYF